Each of the 20 T cell receptor beta chains below was sequenced from the same sample in a study of cytomegalovirus exposure and HLA in healthy donors. The PCR made use of 60 Vbeta and 13 Jbeta primers. Profiling relied on immunoSEQ multiplex PCR, and the TCRdb table lists in-frame clones only, not all of them. This table holds 200,000 or so clones, almost 85% found once. The sequenced material came from PBMCs. The receptor source for this set is a boy aged 10-17 years in good health and CMV-seronegative.

The chain couples TRBV2 to TRBJ2-1, with 7 bases aligning to TRBD2. Looked up from germline, CDR1 is SNHLY and CDR2 is FYNNEI. The CDR3 covers 15 residues. Trimming took 4 bases from V and 5 from J; bases not matched to a gene: 8. The CDR3 protein is CASSVLVAGDNEQFF. For the CDR3, the DNA is TGTGCCAGCAGTGTGCTAGTAGCGGGTGACAATGAGCAGTTCTTC.

The rearrangement uses TRBV11-2 and TRBJ2-3; 12 positions agree with TRBD2. Germline CDR1 and CDR2: SGHAT and FQNNGV. This CDR3 is 16 amino acids long. The V gene end was trimmed by 4 bases and the J gene end by 5 bases; junction bases not matched to a gene: 7. The CDR3 DNA is TGTGCCAGCAGCTCGACTAGCGGGAGTTTTAGAGATACGCAGTATTTT. Translated: CASSSTSGSFRDTQYF.

This rearrangement joins TRBV9 to TRBJ2-2; D remains unclear. V shed 4 bases and J shed 6 bases, with 4 bases lying between them. Looked up from germline, CDR1 is SGDLS and CDR2 is YYNGEE. CDR3 length: 11 amino acids. For the CDR3, the DNA is TGTGCCAGCAGCCGAGCCGGGGAGCTGTTTTTT. It is translated as CASSRAGELFF.

V and J are TRBV29-1 and TRBJ2-5, with 8 bases lining up with TRBD1. J gave up 4 bases and V 3 bases, and 7 bases lay outside the gene matches. The CDR3 length is 14 residues. Germline CDR1 and CDR2: SQVTM and ANQGSEA. The DNA for the CDR3 is TGCAGCGTTGATCTCGGACAGGGTGGAGAGACCCAGTACTTC. This translates into CSVDLGQGGETQYF. Combining the CDR3 with reference TRBV29-1 and TRBJ2-5 gives the whole variable domain SAVISQKPSRDICQRGTSLTIQCQVDSQVTMMFWYRQQPGQSLTLIATANQGSEATYESGFVIDKFPISRPNLTFSTLTVSNMSPEDSSIYLCSVDLGQGGETQYFGPGTRLLVL.

This clone has just one count. The chain is built from TRBV25-1 and TRBJ1-1; 7 bases fit TRBD1. V trimming: 4 bases; J trimming: 5 bases; junction bases outside the gene matches: 4. CDR3 length: 13 amino acids. Germline lookup yields CDR1 MGHDK and CDR2 SYGVNS. The CDR3 region is CASSGQGMTEAFF. The CDR3 coding sequence is TGTGCCAGCAGTGGACAGGGTATGACTGAAGCTTTCTTT.

To note about this clone: The same CDR3 also results from other DNA sequences found in this sample. This sequence joins TRBV9 and TRBJ1-2, with 11 bases aligning to TRBD1. J lost 3 bases, V lost 2 bases, and 3 bases had no gene match. This CDR3 spans 15 amino acids. From germline, CDR1 is SGDLS and CDR2 YYNGEE. CDR3 amino acids: CASSVGGQGDYGYTF. The CDR3 DNA is TGTGCCAGCAGCGTGGGGGGACAGGGGGACTATGGCTACACCTTC.

The chain has TRBV30 and TRBJ2-5; unclear D gene. The DNA end is a closer match to TRBJ2-7, so the J assignment may be wrong. Looked up from germline, CDR1 is GTSNPN and CDR2 is SVGIG (reference sequence). This CDR3 contains 14 residues. The CDR3 DNA sequence: TGTGCCTGGAGCGTCTTCCCCTGGTCCTACGAGCAGTACTTC. Residues: CAWSVFPWSYEQYF.

The J gene is TRBJ2-7, the V gene TRBV7-9; possible D gene TRBD2, 5 bases. The CDR3 covers 14 residues. The germline V gene encodes CDR1 SEHNR and CDR2 FQNEAQ (reference sequence). Trimming pared 1 base from V and 1 base from J, leaving 8 bases between. The CDR3 loop is CASSLERQSYEQYF. The CDR3 DNA follows: TGTGCCAGCAGCTTAGAGCGGCAGTCCTACGAGCAGTACTTC. Complete variable domain (other parts from reference TRBV7-9 and TRBJ2-7): DTGVSQNPRHKITKRGQNVTFRCDPISEHNRLYWYRQTLGQGPEFLTYFQNEAQLEKSRLLSDRFSAERPKGSFSTLEIQRTEQGDSAMYLCASSLERQSYEQYFGPGTRLTVT.

The CDR3 DNA follows: TGCAGCGTGAGTACTAGCGGAGTTTCCTACGAGCAGTACTTC. As protein: CSVSTSGVSYEQYF. The rearrangement uses TRBV29-1 and TRBJ2-7, with 8 bases identical to TRBD2. The CDR3 runs to 14 residues. The ends lost 6 bases at V and 1 base at J; junction bases unmatched: 8. CDR1 and CDR2 (germline): SQVTM, ANQGSEA.

V and J are TRBV6-1 and TRBJ2-5, with 7 bases that match TRBD2. The CDR3 sequence is 14 residues long. J lost 4 bases, V lost 0 bases, and 2 bases had no gene match. The germline gives CDR1 MNHNS, CDR2 SASEGT. In nucleotides, the CDR3 is TGTGCCAGCAGTGAAGCGGGAGGGCGAGAGACCCAGTACTTC. Translation gives CASSEAGGRETQYF.

V usage is TRBV6-1 and J usage is TRBJ1-1; perhaps TRBD1 as D (5 bases). Germline V CDR1 and CDR2: MNHNS, SASEGT. CDR3 size: 15 residues. The V end lost 8 bases, the J end lost 1 base, and 17 bases lay between the germline ends. CDR3 sequence (DNA): TGTGCCAGCCCCGGGTGGGGGGTAAGGAACACTGAAGCTTTCTTT. Amino acid sequence: CASPGWGVRNTEAFF.

The V and J genes are TRBV28 and TRBJ1-3; D gene unclear. Between the trimmed V and J ends, which lost 6 bases and 2 bases, there was a span of 5 bases. Germline lookup yields CDR1 MDHEN and CDR2 SYDVKM. This CDR3 comprises 12 residues. CDR3 DNA sequence: TGTGCCAGCAGAGAGGCTGGAAACACCATATATTTT. It encodes CASREAGNTIYF.

The chain uses TRBV29-1 and TRBJ2-7; tentatively, D is TRBD2 (6 bases). The CDR3 runs to 11 residues. V lost 7 bases and J lost 7, with 14 bases in between. CDR1 is SQVTM, CDR2 ANQGSEA, per germline. The CDR3 nucleotides are TGCAGCGCGCAGGGAGGAGTGGAGCAGTACTTC. It translates to CSAQGGVEQYF.

This clone has a single count. The rearrangement uses TRBV6-6 and TRBJ1-2; perhaps TRBD1 as D (6 bases). Germline V gene lookup returns CDR1 MNHNY and CDR2 SVGAGI (reference sequence). This CDR3 comprises 14 residues. V dropped 6 bases and J dropped 2 bases, with 13 bases sitting between them. DNA of the CDR3: TGTGCCAGCAGCCGACCTACAGGGAACTATGGCTACACCTTC. It codes for CASSRPTGNYGYTF.

The chain has TRBV30 and TRBJ1-2; D perhaps matches TRBD1 (6 bases). The V end was cut by 3 bases, the J end by 4 bases, with 12 bases between. The CDR3 contains 13 residues. Germline values: CDR1 GTSNPN, CDR2 SVGIG (reference sequence). CDR3 bases: TGTGCCTGGAGCCCAGGGGAATTCTATGGCTACACCTTC. Its protein product is CAWSPGEFYGYTF.

Comments on this clone: Relative to the germline gene, one junction end is altered; a read error may explain this. The same CDR3 is also encoded by other DNA sequences in this sample. This chain uses TRBV27 with TRBJ1-1; 8 nucleotides line up with TRBD1. The CDR3 length is 14 residues. Germline values: CDR1 MNHEY, CDR2 SMNVEV (reference sequence). The CDR3 nucleotides read TGTGCCAGCAGTCGCAGGGGGCGGGAGACTGAAGCCTTCTTT. This sequence encodes CASSRRGRETEAFF.

This clone appeared a few times. V usage is TRBV6-5 and J usage is TRBJ1-4; D is perhaps TRBD1 (6 bases). This CDR3 spans 12 amino acids. The V and J ends lost 5 bases and 7 bases respectively, with 8 bases between them. Germline lookup yields CDR1 MNHEY and CDR2 SVGAGI. CDR3 region: CASSGQSEKLFF. The CDR3 nucleotides are TGTGCCAGCAGTGGACAGTCTGAAAAACTGTTTTTT.

This clone occurred a few times. The genes are TRBV28 and TRBJ1-2, with D possibly being TRBD1 (6 bases). The germline V gene has CDR1 MDHEN and CDR2 SYDVKM. The V end lost 2 bases, the J end lost 6 bases, and 16 bases lay between the germline ends. The CDR3 loop spans 15 amino acids. The CDR3 spells CASSLPNTGRDGYTF. CDR3 nucleotides: TGTGCCAGCAGTTTACCGAATACAGGGCGGGATGGCTACACCTTC.

The chain employs TRBV7-6 and TRBJ2-1; TRBD2 agrees at 7 bases. The junction had 7 bases not matched to a gene; V was cut back by 0 bases and J by 5 bases. This CDR3 contains 16 residues. CDR1 and CDR2 from the germline V gene are SGHVS and FNYEAQ. The CDR3 is CASSLASGLADNEQFF. The DNA of the CDR3 is TGTGCCAGCAGCTTAGCTAGCGGGCTGGCTGACAATGAGCAGTTCTTC.

Regarding this clone: One end of the junction does not line up with germline, which may come from a read error. The sample carries other DNA sequences with the same CDR3. V usage is TRBV27 and J usage is TRBJ1-1; D may be TRBD1 (5 bases). Germline CDR1 is MNHEY and CDR2 is SMNVEV (reference sequence). This CDR3 has 13 residues. The CDR3 reads CASSLAGGRQAFF. The CDR3 DNA sequence: TGTGCCAGCAGTTTAGCGGGGGGACGGCAAGCTTTCTTC.